A selection of T cell receptor beta chains follows, all from one sample in a study of Ad26.COV2.S vaccination and SARS-CoV-2 variants. Assay used: immunoSEQ multiplex PCR; TCRdb lists only in-frame clones, some missing. The sample yields approximately 500,000 clones, around 88% seen once. This sample comprised peripheral blood, obtained in a trial of Ad26.COV2.S vaccine versus placebo. The receptors were sampled from a person aged 18-60 years who received the Ad26.COV2.S COVID-19 vaccine or a placebo. CDR3s include the opening cysteine and the closing phenylalanine or tryptophan. The order of the fields is J gene, clone size, V gene, D gene, CDR3 DNA, CDR3 protein. A D gene is named only where the DNA matches it firmly. Expanded clones are given a class, and other clones once, few, many or no size at all.

J gene: TRBJ2-1; clone size: .; V gene: TRBV4-1; D gene: .; CDR3 DNA: TGCGCCAGCAGCCAAATCTTACGCTTAAGTGAGCAGTTCTTC; CDR3 protein: CASSQILRLSEQFF
J gene: TRBJ2-5; clone size: .; V gene: TRBV10-3; D gene: TRBD2; CDR3 DNA: TGTGCCATCGGAAAGGCGGGAGGTCAAGAGACCCAGTACTTC; CDR3 protein: CAIGKAGGQETQYF
J gene: TRBJ2-3; clone size: .; V gene: TRBV28; D gene: .; CDR3 DNA: TGTGCCAGCAGTTCCCCGGGGGAGAGCACAGATACGCAGTATTTT; CDR3 protein: CASSSPGESTDTQYF
J gene: TRBJ2-3; clone size: .; V gene: TRBV18; D gene: TRBD1; CDR3 DNA: TGTGCCAGCTCACCTAGGACAGGGGATTTAGATACGCAGTATTTT; CDR3 protein: CASSPRTGDLDTQYF
J gene: TRBJ2-7; clone size: few; V gene: TRBV6-5; D gene: TRBD1; CDR3 DNA: TGTGCCAGCAGTAACCGGGACAGCCTTGACTACGAGCAGTACTTC; CDR3 protein: CASSNRDSLDYEQYF
J gene: TRBJ1-2; clone size: .; V gene: TRBV19; D gene: .; CDR3 DNA: TGTGCCAGTAGTATCCCGGGCAGACTCACCAGCTATGGCTACACCTTC; CDR3 protein: CASSIPGRLTSYGYTF
J gene: TRBJ1-2; clone size: .; V gene: TRBV28; D gene: .; CDR3 DNA: TGTGCCAGCAGAAAACCCGTTGGGGAGAACTATGGCTACACCTTC; CDR3 protein: CASRKPVGENYGYTF
J gene: TRBJ1-2; clone size: .; V gene: TRBV28; D gene: .; CDR3 DNA: TGTGCCAGCAGAGACGGCCAGTGGGGCTACACCTTC; CDR3 protein: CASRDGQWGYTF
J gene: TRBJ2-7; clone size: once; V gene: TRBV7-2; D gene: .; CDR3 DNA: TGTGCCAGCAGCTTAGTGGGACCGGATCCCACCTACGAGCAGTACTTC; CDR3 protein: CASSLVGPDPTYEQYF
J gene: TRBJ1-4; clone size: .; V gene: TRBV6-1; D gene: .; CDR3 DNA: TGTGCCAGCAGTGAGAGGGGGTTTTCTAATGAAAAACTGTTTTTT; CDR3 protein: CASSERGFSNEKLFF
J gene: TRBJ2-3; clone size: .; V gene: TRBV6-5; D gene: TRBD1; CDR3 DNA: TGTGCCAGCAGGCCACAGGGGACGGATACGCAGTATTTT; CDR3 protein: CASRPQGTDTQYF
J gene: TRBJ1-1; clone size: .; V gene: TRBV2; D gene: .; CDR3 DNA: TGTGCCAGCAGCGAGGACCCGACAGAAGCTTTCTTT; CDR3 protein: CASSEDPTEAFF
J gene: TRBJ1-2; clone size: .; V gene: TRBV30; D gene: .; CDR3 DNA: TGTGCCTGGAGGAGCGGGGGTGTTGGCTACACCTTC; CDR3 protein: CAWRSGGVGYTF
J gene: TRBJ2-1; clone size: .; V gene: TRBV18; D gene: TRBD2; CDR3 DNA: TGTGCCAGCTCACCACGGGCGACTAGCGGGATTGGGAATGAGCAGTTCTTC; CDR3 protein: CASSPRATSGIGNEQFF
J gene: TRBJ2-2; clone size: .; V gene: TRBV30; D gene: TRBD1; CDR3 DNA: TGTGCCTGGAAAGGGGGCAACACCGGGGAGCTGTTTTTT; CDR3 protein: CAWKGGNTGELFF
J gene: TRBJ2-3; clone size: .; V gene: TRBV5-4; D gene: .; CDR3 DNA: TGTGCCAGCGGCCCGGTGGGGAACACAGATACGCAGTATTTT; CDR3 protein: CASGPVGNTDTQYF
J gene: TRBJ2-7; clone size: .; V gene: TRBV5-1; D gene: .; CDR3 DNA: TGCGCCAGCAGCCGTAGCGGCTACGAGCAGTACTTC; CDR3 protein: CASSRSGYEQYF
J gene: TRBJ1-5; clone size: .; V gene: TRBV19; D gene: .; CDR3 DNA: TGTGCCAGTAGTGTCCTTGGAGGCCAGCCCCAGCATTTT; CDR3 protein: CASSVLGGQPQHF
J gene: TRBJ2-5; clone size: few; V gene: TRBV3-1/TRBV3-2; D gene: TRBD2; CDR3 DNA: TGTGCCAGCAGCCAAGGGACTAGCGGGAGAGGAAGGGAGACCCAGTACTTC; CDR3 protein: CASSQGTSGRGRETQYF
J gene: TRBJ1-5; clone size: .; V gene: TRBV6-6; D gene: TRBD1; CDR3 DNA: TGTGCCAGCAGCCAACAGACAGGGGCCCTCAATCAGCCCCAGCATTTT; CDR3 protein: CASSQQTGALNQPQHF
J gene: TRBJ2-2; clone size: .; V gene: TRBV10-3; D gene: TRBD2; CDR3 DNA: TGTGCCATCAGTGCCCTCGGGACTAGCGGCGCGAACACCGGGGAGCTGTTTTTT; CDR3 protein: CAISALGTSGANTGELFF
J gene: TRBJ2-2; clone size: .; V gene: TRBV7-3; D gene: .; CDR3 DNA: TGTGCCAGCAGCTTAAGTTACACCGGGGAGCTGTTTTTT; CDR3 protein: CASSLSYTGELFF
J gene: TRBJ2-3; clone size: .; V gene: TRBV28; D gene: TRBD2; CDR3 DNA: TGTGCCAGCTTTAGAGCGGGGGGGTTAGATACGCAGTATTTT; CDR3 protein: CASFRAGGLDTQYF
J gene: TRBJ2-2; clone size: .; V gene: TRBV29-1; D gene: TRBD1; CDR3 DNA: TGCAGCGTTGAACGGCGAGGACAGGGTAACACCGGGGAGCTGTTTTTT; CDR3 protein: CSVERRGQGNTGELFF
J gene: TRBJ2-2; clone size: .; V gene: TRBV30; D gene: TRBD1; CDR3 DNA: TGTGCCTGGAGCGAGGGGACAGTTCACGGGGAGCTGTTTTTT; CDR3 protein: CAWSEGTVHGELFF
J gene: TRBJ2-7; clone size: .; V gene: TRBV28; D gene: .; CDR3 DNA: TGTGCCACCCTCCTTTCGGGGGGCCCCTACGAGCAGTACTTC; CDR3 protein: CATLLSGGPYEQYF